These 23 T cell receptor beta chains share one sample of origin, sequenced in a study of response to subunit inactivated influenza vaccine. TCRdb re-analysed the RT-PCR reads in MiXCR, keeping a single row per CDR3 protein. This sample yields 630,000 or so distinct CDR3 sequences, of which around 16% are seen a single time; approximately 10% belongs to the top ten. The sample here was PBMCs from blood, taken approximately 13 days after vaccination. All receptors come from a man aged 45-65 years who received an inactivated influenza vaccine.

This clonotype was seen a few times. This sequence joins TRBV29-1 and TRBJ1-1; D might be TRBD1 (5 bases). The CDR3 runs to 14 residues. The germline V and J ends were trimmed by 3 bases and 6 bases, with 17 bases remaining between them. The V gene's germline CDR1 is SQVTM and CDR2 ANQGSEA. In DNA form, the CDR3 reads TGCAGCGTTGAGCGAGTTGGGGGGATCCCTGAAGCTTTCTTT. It is translated as CSVERVGGIPEAFF.

The V gene is TRBV20-1, the J gene TRBJ2-1, with D possibly matching TRBD2 (7 bases). Trimming took 6 bases from V and 5 from J, leaving 23 bases between them. The CDR3 is made up of 16 amino acids. In germline, CDR1 is DFQATT, CDR2 SNEGSKA (reference sequence). In DNA form, the CDR3 reads TGCAGTGCCGCGGGAAGGGGGGGAGCACTAAACAATGAGCAGTTCTTC. The encoded protein is CSAAGRGGALNNEQFF.

This chain connects TRBV11-1 to TRBJ2-3; TRBD2 agrees at 8 bases. The CDR3 spans 19 residues. With 2 bases clipped from V and 0 bases from J, the junction kept 13 bases outside the gene matches. Germline V lookup: CDR1 SGHAT, CDR2 FQDESV (reference sequence). Written as DNA, the CDR3 is TGTGCCAGCAGCTTACCCGAGAGTGTGATAGCGGGAAGCACAGATACGCAGTATTTT. Residues: CASSLPESVIAGSTDTQYF.

There are a few counts of this clonotype. The chain is built from TRBV29-1 and TRBJ1-4; no clear D. The CDR3 has 10 amino acids. The ends were cut back, 3 bases at V and 6 bases at J, with 2 bases in the middle. Germline assignment: CDR1 SQVTM and CDR2 ANQGSEA. CDR3 residues: CSVEHEKLFF. CDR3 in DNA: TGCAGCGTTGAGCATGAAAAACTGTTTTTT.

The gene calls are TRBV10-2 and TRBJ2-5; no clear D gene. Germline V CDR1 and CDR2: WSHSY, SAAADI. V lost 3 bases and J lost 4, with 15 bases in between. The CDR3 totals 15 residues. The CDR3 here is CASSDNVILGETQYF. The CDR3 coding sequence is TGCGCCAGCAGTGACAATGTTATATTAGGAGAGACCCAGTACTTC.

This clonotype came up many times. The chain uses TRBV7-9 and TRBJ1-2, with TRBD1 matching over 7 bases. This CDR3 spans 13 amino acids. Germline values: CDR1 SEHNR, CDR2 FQNEAQ (reference sequence). The V and J ends lost 5 bases and 2 bases, in that order; junction bases with no gene match: 2. The CDR3, as DNA: TGTGCCAGCAGCCTACAGGGGAACTATGGCTACACCTTC. It encodes CASSLQGNYGYTF. Full variable domain (missing parts from reference TRBV7-9 and TRBJ1-2): DTGVSQNPRHKITKRGQNVTFRCDPISEHNRLYWYRQTLGQGPEFLTYFQNEAQLEKSRLLSDRFSAERPKGSFSTLEIQRTEQGDSAMYLCASSLQGNYGYTFGSGTRLTVV.

This clonotype has only a few counts. This chain joins TRBV6-2 or TRBV6-3 and TRBJ2-7; D remains unclear. The germline CDR1 and CDR2 sequences are MNHEY and SVGEGT. V gave up 7 bases and J gave up 3 bases, with 7 bases separating them. The CDR3 sequence is 11 residues long. CDR3 DNA sequence: TGTGCCAGCAATCAGCACTACGAGCAGTACTTC. It specifies CASNQHYEQYF.

V gene TRBV18 combines with J gene TRBJ1-1; D possibly corresponds to TRBD1 (6 bases). Germline V gene data show CDR1 as KGHSH and CDR2 as LQKENI. The V gene lost 5 bases and the J gene lost 3 bases, with 13 bases spanning the gap. The CDR3 extends over 14 amino acids. DNA of the CDR3: TGTGCCAGCTCATACAGGGCTTTGGACACTGAAGCTTTCTTT. It yields the protein CASSYRALDTEAFF.

This clonotype was observed a few times. The chain joins TRBV7-2 to TRBJ2-7; unclear D gene. V was trimmed by 1 base and J by 5 bases, leaving 9 bases between them. There are 13 residues in the CDR3. Looked up from germline, CDR1 is SGHTA and CDR2 is FQGNSA. CDR3 residues: CASSLVMGNEQYF. The CDR3, as DNA: TGTGCCAGCAGCTTAGTAATGGGGAACGAGCAGTACTTC. The full variable domain, its missing parts supplied by reference TRBV7-2 and TRBJ2-7, is GAGVSQSPSNKVTEKGKDVELRCDPISGHTALYWYRQSLGQGLEFLIYFQGNSAPDKSGLPSDRFSAERTGGSVSTLTIQRTQQEDSAVYLCASSLVMGNEQYFGPGTRLTVT.

This sequence joins TRBV10-3 and TRBJ2-7; D gene ambiguous. Germline CDR1 reads ENHRY; CDR2 reads SYGVKD. The length of the CDR3 is 17 residues. V was shortened by 0 bases and J by 5 bases, with 20 bases between the two germline ends. The CDR3 sequence is CAISESGIGEGVDEQYF. CDR3 in DNA: TGTGCCATCAGTGAGTCGGGGATTGGTGAAGGTGTAGACGAGCAGTACTTC.

A few counts support this clonotype. The chain couples TRBV7-8 to TRBJ2-1, with TRBD1 matching 9 bases. CDR3 length equals 14 residues. Unmatched junction bases numbered 2, after V lost 1 base and J lost 7 bases. Germline lookup yields CDR1 SGHVS and CDR2 FQNEAQ. Here the CDR3 reads CASSLVGQGNEQFF. For the CDR3, the DNA is TGTGCCAGCAGCTTAGTGGGACAGGGAAATGAGCAGTTCTTC.

The chain's CDR3 is CSAQKGGKQFF. CDR3 DNA sequence: TGCAGTGCCCAGAAGGGAGGAAAGCAGTTCTTC. The chain couples TRBV20-1 to TRBJ2-1, with D perhaps TRBD2 (6 bases). The length of the CDR3 is 11 residues. Trimming cost V 6 bases and J 11 bases, with 14 bases left between them. The germline V gene has CDR1 DFQATT and CDR2 SNEGSKA (reference sequence).

The V call is TRBV7-9, the J call TRBJ2-1; D assignment may be TRBD1 or TRBD2 (5 bases each). Trimming took off 2 bases at V and 5 bases at J, with 16 bases between the two ends. The CDR3 sequence is 16 residues long. Per the germline V gene, CDR1 is SEHNR and CDR2 is FQNEAQ (reference sequence). CDR3 bases: TGTGCCAGCAGCTTATTAGTGGGGCGCGGGCACAATGAGCAGTTCTTC. Amino acid sequence: CASSLLVGRGHNEQFF.

J is TRBJ2-3 and V is TRBV20-1; 13 bases map to TRBD2. CDR3 length: 17 amino acids. Per germline, CDR1 DFQATT and CDR2 SNEGSKA (reference sequence). Losses at the gene ends were 5 bases for V and 3 bases for J; bases not matched to a gene: 11. This chain's CDR3 is CSAGAPLAGGPTDTQYF. The CDR3 DNA reads as TGCAGTGCTGGGGCCCCACTAGCGGGAGGGCCAACAGATACGCAGTATTTT.

In this sample, this clonotype turned up a few times. The chain couples TRBV20-1 to TRBJ1-5, with D possibly TRBD1 on 6 matching bases. The germline CDR1 and CDR2 sequences are DFQATT and SNEGSKA (reference sequence). Trimming took 3 bases from V and 1 from J, leaving 16 bases between them. This CDR3 is 16 amino acids long. For the CDR3, the DNA is TGCAGTGCTAGGGTGGGGGGGGCCGGGAGCAATCAGCCCCAGCATTTT. Translated, it gives CSARVGGAGSNQPQHF.

The genes are TRBV28 and TRBJ2-5, with TRBD2 matching over 14 bases. The CDR3 runs to 19 residues. V was clipped by 2 bases and J by 2 bases; unmatched bases: 10. CDR1 is MDHEN and CDR2 is SYDVKM in the germline V gene. The CDR3 spells CASSLPRTSGGLSQETQYF. As DNA, the CDR3 is TGTGCCAGCAGTTTACCTCGGACTAGCGGGGGGCTTTCTCAAGAGACCCAGTACTTC.

A few counts support this clonotype. The chain uses TRBV20-1 and TRBJ1-5, with 9 positions matching TRBD1. The CDR3 is 14 amino acids. V lost 5 bases, J lost 1 base, and 3 bases stayed unmatched. Germline V gene sequence: CDR1 DFQATT, CDR2 SNEGSKA (reference sequence). The CDR3: CSAGTGNSNQPQHF. DNA of the CDR3: TGCAGTGCTGGGACAGGGAACAGCAATCAGCCCCAGCATTTT.

This clonotype was seen many times. CDR3 nucleotides: TGTGCCAGCAGTCCAATCTTGCTGGATGAGCAGTTCTTC. Translating gives CASSPILLDEQFF. The gene calls are TRBV12-3 or TRBV12-4 and TRBJ2-1; D unresolved. This CDR3 has 13 amino acids. V was trimmed by 5 bases and J by 8 bases, leaving 13 bases between them.

This clonotype showed up just a few times. The V and J genes are TRBV6-1 and TRBJ2-7; TRBD2 matches 9 bases. The CDR3 is made up of 14 amino acids. Germline-derived CDR1 and CDR2 are MNHNS and SASEGT. Losses at the gene ends were 7 bases for V and 1 base for J; bases not matched to a gene: 5. CDR3 coding DNA: TGTGCCAGCATGCGGGGGGGGGTATCCTACGAGCAGTACTTC. Protein sequence: CASMRGGVSYEQYF.

Many counts were recorded for this clonotype. This chain connects TRBV29-1 to TRBJ2-1; D possibly uses TRBD1 or TRBD2 (5 bases each). This CDR3 has 13 amino acids. Trimming left V 5 bases short and J 9 bases short, with 17 bases between. Germline CDR1 and CDR2: SQVTM and ANQGSEA. Written as DNA, the CDR3 is TGCAGCGTTTGGGACCGGGAATTTGGTGAGCAGTTCTTC. It codes for CSVWDREFGEQFF.

The V and J genes are TRBV12-3 or TRBV12-4 and TRBJ2-2, with 9 bases identical to TRBD1. The ends lost 7 bases at V and 2 bases at J; junction bases unmatched: 8. This CDR3 spans 16 amino acids. The CDR3 sequence is CASTPRDRANTGELFF. The CDR3 DNA follows: TGTGCCAGCACGCCCCGGGACAGGGCTAACACCGGGGAGCTGTTTTTT.

A few counts support this clonotype. This chain uses TRBV4-2 with TRBJ1-2; TRBD1 matches 9 bases. With V trimmed by 0 bases and J by 6 bases, 8 bases remained unmatched. Germline values: CDR1 LGHNA, CDR2 YNFKEQ. The CDR3 consists of 16 residues. In DNA, the CDR3 is TGTGCCAGCAGCCAAGACCTCATACAGGGGGCGAATGGCTACACCTTC. This translates into CASSQDLIQGANGYTF.

This clonotype was seen a handful of times. The J gene is TRBJ2-7, the V gene TRBV6-2 or TRBV6-3; D call uncertain. Looked up from germline, CDR1 is MNHEY and CDR2 is SVGEGT. CDR3 length equals 11 residues. The ends were cut back, 6 bases at V and 5 bases at J, with 8 bases in the middle. CDR3 protein: CASRGWDEQYF. Here the CDR3 DNA reads TGTGCCAGCAGGGGCTGGGACGAGCAGTACTTC.